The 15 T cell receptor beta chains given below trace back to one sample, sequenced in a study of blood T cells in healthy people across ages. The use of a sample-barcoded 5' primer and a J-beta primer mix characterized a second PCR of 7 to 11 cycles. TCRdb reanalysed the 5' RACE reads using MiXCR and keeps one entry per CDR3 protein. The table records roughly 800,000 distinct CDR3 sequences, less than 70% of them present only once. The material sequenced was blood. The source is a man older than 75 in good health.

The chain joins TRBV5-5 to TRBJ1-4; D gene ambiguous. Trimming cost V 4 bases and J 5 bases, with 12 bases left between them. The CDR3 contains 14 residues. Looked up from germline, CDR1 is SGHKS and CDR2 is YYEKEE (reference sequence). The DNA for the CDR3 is TGTGCCAGCAGCGACCGGGCCGAGAATGAAAAACTGTTTTTT. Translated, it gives CASSDRAENEKLFF.

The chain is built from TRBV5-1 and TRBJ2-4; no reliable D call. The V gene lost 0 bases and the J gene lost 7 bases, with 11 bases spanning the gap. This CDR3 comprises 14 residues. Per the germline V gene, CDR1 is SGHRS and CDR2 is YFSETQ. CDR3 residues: CASSLAGDPNIQYF. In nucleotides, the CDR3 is TGCGCCAGCAGCTTGGCCGGTGACCCTAACATTCAGTACTTC. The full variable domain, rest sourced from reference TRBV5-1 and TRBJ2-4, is KAGVTQTPRYLIKTRGQQVTLSCSPISGHRSVSWYQQTPGQGLQFLFEYFSETQRNKGNFPGRFSGRQFSNSRSEMNVSTLELGDSALYLCASSLAGDPNIQYFGAGTRLSVL.

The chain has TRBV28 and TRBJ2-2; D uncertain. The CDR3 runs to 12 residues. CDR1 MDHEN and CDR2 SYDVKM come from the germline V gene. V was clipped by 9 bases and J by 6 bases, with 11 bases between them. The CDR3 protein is CASGGLAGELFF. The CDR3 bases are TGTGCCAGTGGTGGGCTGGCCGGGGAGCTGTTTTTT.

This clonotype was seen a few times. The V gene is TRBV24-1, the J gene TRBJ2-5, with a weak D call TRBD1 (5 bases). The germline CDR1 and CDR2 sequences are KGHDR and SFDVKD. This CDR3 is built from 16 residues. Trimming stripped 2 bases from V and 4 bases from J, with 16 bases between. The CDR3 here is CATSDSQGGLRETQYF. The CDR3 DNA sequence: TGTGCCACCAGTGATTCGCAGGGTGGGCTGAGAGAGACCCAGTACTTC.

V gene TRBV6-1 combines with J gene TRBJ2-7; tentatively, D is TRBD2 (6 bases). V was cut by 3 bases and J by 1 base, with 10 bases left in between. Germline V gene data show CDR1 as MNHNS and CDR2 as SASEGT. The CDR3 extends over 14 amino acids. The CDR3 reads CASSDGGKSYEQYF. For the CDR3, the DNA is TGTGCCAGCAGTGACGGAGGGAAATCCTACGAGCAGTACTTC.

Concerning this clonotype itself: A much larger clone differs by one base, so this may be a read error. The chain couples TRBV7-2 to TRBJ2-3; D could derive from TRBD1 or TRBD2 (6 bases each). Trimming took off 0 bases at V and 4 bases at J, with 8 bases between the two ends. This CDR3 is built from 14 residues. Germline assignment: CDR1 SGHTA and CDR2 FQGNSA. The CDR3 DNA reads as TGTACCAGCAGCTTAGCCGGGGGCCCAGATACGCAGTATTTT. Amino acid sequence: CTSSLAGGPDTQYF.

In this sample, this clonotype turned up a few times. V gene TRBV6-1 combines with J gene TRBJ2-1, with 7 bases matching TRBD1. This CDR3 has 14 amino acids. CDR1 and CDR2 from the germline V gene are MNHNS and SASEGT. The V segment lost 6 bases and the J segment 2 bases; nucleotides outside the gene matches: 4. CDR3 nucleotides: TGTGCCAGCAGGTCAGGGGGAACCTACAATGAGCAGTTCTTC. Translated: CASRSGGTYNEQFF.

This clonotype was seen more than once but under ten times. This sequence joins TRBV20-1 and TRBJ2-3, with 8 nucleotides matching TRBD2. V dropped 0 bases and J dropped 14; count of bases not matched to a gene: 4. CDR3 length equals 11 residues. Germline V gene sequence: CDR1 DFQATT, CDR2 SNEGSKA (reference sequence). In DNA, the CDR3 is TGCAGTGCTAGAGATCCGGGAGGGTTGTATTTT. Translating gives CSARDPGGLYF.

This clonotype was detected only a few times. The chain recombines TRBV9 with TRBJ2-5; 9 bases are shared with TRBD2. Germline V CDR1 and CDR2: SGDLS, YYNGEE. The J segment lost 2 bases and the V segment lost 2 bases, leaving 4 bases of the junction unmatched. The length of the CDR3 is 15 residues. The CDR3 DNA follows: TGTGCCAGCAGCGTTAGCGGGAGCGGACAAGAGACCCAGTACTTC. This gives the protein CASSVSGSGQETQYF.

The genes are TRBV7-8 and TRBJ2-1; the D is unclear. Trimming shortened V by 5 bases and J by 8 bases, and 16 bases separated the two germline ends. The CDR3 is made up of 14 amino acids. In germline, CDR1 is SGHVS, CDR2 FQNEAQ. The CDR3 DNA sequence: TGTGCCAGCAGCCCCCGGGCCTTACGGGATGAGCAGTTCTTC. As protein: CASSPRALRDEQFF. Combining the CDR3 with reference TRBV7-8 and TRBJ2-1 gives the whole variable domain GAGVSQSPRYKVAKRGQDVALRCDPISGHVSLFWYQQALGQGPEFLTYFQNEAQLDKSGLPSDRFFAERPEGSVSTLKIQRTQQEDSAVYLCASSPRALRDEQFFGPGTRLTVL.

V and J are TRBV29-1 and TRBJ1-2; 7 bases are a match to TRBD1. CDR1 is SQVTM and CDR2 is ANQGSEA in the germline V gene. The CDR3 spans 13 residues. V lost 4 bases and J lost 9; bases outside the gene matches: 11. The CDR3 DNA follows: TGCAGCGTTGGGACAGGACAACTACGCAGCTACACCTTC. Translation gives CSVGTGQLRSYTF.

The CDR3 loop is CASSVEVAGTDTQYF. Here the CDR3 DNA reads TGTGCCAGCAGCGTAGAAGTAGCGGGCACAGATACGCAGTATTTT. The gene calls are TRBV9 and TRBJ2-3; D perhaps matches TRBD2 (6 bases). Germline V gene data show CDR1 as SGDLS and CDR2 as YYNGEE. The CDR3 covers 15 residues. With 0 bases removed from V and 1 base from J, the gap between germline ends came to 9 bases.

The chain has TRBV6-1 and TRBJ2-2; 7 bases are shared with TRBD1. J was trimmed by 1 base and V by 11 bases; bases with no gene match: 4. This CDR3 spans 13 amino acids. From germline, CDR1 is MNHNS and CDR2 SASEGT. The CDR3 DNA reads TGTGCCGGGGACAGTAGGAACACCGGGGAGCTGTTTTTT. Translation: CAGDSRNTGELFF.

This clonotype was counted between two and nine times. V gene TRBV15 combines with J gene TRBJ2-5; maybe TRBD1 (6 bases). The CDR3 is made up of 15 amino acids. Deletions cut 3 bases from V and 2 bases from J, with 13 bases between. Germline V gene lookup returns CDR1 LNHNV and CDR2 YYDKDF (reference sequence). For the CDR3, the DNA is TGTGCCACCAGCAGGACGACAGGTTTACAAGAGACCCAGTACTTC. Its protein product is CATSRTTGLQETQYF.

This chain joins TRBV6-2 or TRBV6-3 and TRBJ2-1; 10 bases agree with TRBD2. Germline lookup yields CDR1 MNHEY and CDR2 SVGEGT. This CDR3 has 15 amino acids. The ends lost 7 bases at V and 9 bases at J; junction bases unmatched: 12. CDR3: CASTGLAALSAEQFF. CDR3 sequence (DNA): TGTGCCAGCACTGGACTAGCGGCTCTTTCGGCTGAGCAGTTCTTC.